The 18 T cell receptor beta chains presented below share a single source sample, sequenced in a study of cytomegalovirus exposure and HLA in healthy donors. The PCR used 60 Vbeta and 13 Jbeta primers. The method was immunoSEQ multiplex PCR; TCRdb's version includes in-frame clones alone and lacks a portion of them. The table includes 150,000 to 200,000 clones, approximately 82% detected once. Sequencing was carried out using PBMCs. Source of these receptors: a woman between 18 and 30 years old in good health and CMV-seropositive.

The rearrangement uses TRBV19 and TRBJ2-1, with 9 bases fitting TRBD2. Germline V gives CDR1 LNHDA, CDR2 SQIVND (reference sequence). V shed 2 bases, J shed 4 bases, and the junction held 6 bases outside the gene matches. This CDR3 is 16 amino acids long. The CDR3 loop reads CASSISERGDYNEQFF. CDR3 DNA sequence: TGTGCCAGTAGTATATCTGAGCGGGGGGATTACAATGAGCAGTTCTTC.

In this sample, this clone turned up once. A junction end diverges from the germline sequence, so it may reflect a read error. V is TRBV7-9 and J is TRBJ2-4; D is possibly TRBD2 (6 bases). CDR3 size: 15 residues. CDR1 and CDR2 from the germline V gene are SEHNR and FQNEAQ (reference sequence). The DNA of the CDR3 is TGTGCCAGCAGAGGAGAGGGAACGGGAGAAAACAGTCAGTACTTC. As protein: CASRGEGTGENSQYF. The whole variable domain, filled in from reference TRBV7-9 and TRBJ2-4, reads DTGVSQNPRHKITKRGQNVTFRCDPISEHNRLYWYRQTLGQGPEFLTYFQNEAQLEKSRLLSDRFSAERPKGSFSTLEIQRTEQGDSAMYLCASRGEGTGENSQYFGAGTRLSVL.

The chain has TRBV4-3 and TRBJ1-1; weak D call: TRBD1 (5 bases). The CDR3 runs 14 residues. The V end was cut by 4 bases, the J end by 4 bases, with 13 bases between. In germline, CDR1 is LGHNA, CDR2 YSLEER. CDR3 residues: CASSRGSGGTEAFF. CDR3 in DNA: TGCGCCAGCAGCCGGGGCTCCGGCGGCACTGAAGCTTTCTTT.

This sequence joins TRBV6-5 and TRBJ2-1; perhaps TRBD2 as D (6 bases). CDR3 length: 15 residues. Looked up from germline, CDR1 is MNHEY and CDR2 is SVGAGI. Trimming pared 2 bases from V and 7 bases from J, leaving 15 bases between. Here the CDR3 DNA reads TGTGCCAGCAGTTACACTCGGGACTCAGAAAATGAGCAGTTCTTC. Translating gives CASSYTRDSENEQFF.

This chain joins TRBV11-1 and TRBJ1-2; D gene uncertain. CDR1 and CDR2 from the germline V gene are SGHAT and FQDESV (reference sequence). The CDR3 extends over 16 amino acids. The V and J ends lost 3 bases and 5 bases respectively, with 19 bases between them. The CDR3 sequence is CASSFSPGSRWYGYTF. The CDR3 DNA follows: TGTGCCAGCAGCTTTTCCCCCGGGTCCCGATGGTATGGCTACACCTTC.

The chain links TRBV27 to TRBJ1-6; 7 bases align to TRBD1. J gave up 5 bases and V 6 bases, and 10 bases lay outside the gene matches. This CDR3 is built from 16 residues. Germline CDR1 reads MNHEY; CDR2 reads SMNVEV (reference sequence). This chain's CDR3 is CASSRAAGGNNSPLHF. In DNA, the CDR3 is TGTGCCAGCAGCCGCGCGGCAGGGGGGAATAATTCACCCCTCCACTTT.

The rearrangement uses TRBV5-6 and TRBJ1-2, with D perhaps matching TRBD1 (5 bases). CDR3 size: 13 residues. V was cut by 3 bases and J by 4 bases, with 10 bases left in between. Germline-derived CDR1 and CDR2 are SGHDT and YYEEEE. DNA for the CDR3: TGTGCCAGCAGCTCCACAGGAGTCTATGGCTACACCTTC. This sequence encodes CASSSTGVYGYTF.

The table lists this clone with a few counts. V and J are TRBV6-4 and TRBJ2-2, with D possibly matching TRBD1 (5 bases). With 4 bases removed from V and 2 bases from J, the gap between germline ends came to 8 bases. From germline, CDR1 is MRHNA and CDR2 SNTAGT. The CDR3 loop spans 14 amino acids. The DNA for the CDR3 is TGTGCCAGCAGTGGAGACAGCAACACCGGGGAGCTGTTTTTT. Translated, it gives CASSGDSNTGELFF.

To note about this clone: A junction end diverges from the germline sequence, so it may reflect a read error. The rearrangement joins TRBV18 to TRBJ2-2, with D possibly being TRBD2 (5 bases). This CDR3 has 16 amino acids. CDR1 KGHSH and CDR2 LQKENI come from the germline V gene. CDR3 residues: CASSPRAASGTGKLFF. In DNA form, the CDR3 reads TGTGCCAGCTCACCTCGGGCCGCCTCGGGCACCGGGAAGCTGTTTTTT.

V usage is TRBV7-3 and J usage is TRBJ1-1; D is undetermined. Germline assignment: CDR1 SGHTA and CDR2 FQGTGA. The CDR3 runs 15 residues. Trimming took 3 bases from V and 1 from J, leaving 12 bases between them. The chain's CDR3 is CASSLGRAGNTEAFF. CDR3 nucleotides: TGTGCCAGCAGCTTGGGGAGGGCAGGGAACACTGAAGCTTTCTTT.

The gene calls are TRBV9 and TRBJ2-5, with D perhaps matching TRBD2 (7 bases). The DNA end favors TRBJ2-7, so the J call may be wrong. Looked up from germline, CDR1 is SGDLS and CDR2 is YYNGEE. This CDR3 spans 14 amino acids. This chain's CDR3 is CASSVWRGPYEQYF. In DNA, the CDR3 is TGTGCCAGCAGCGTGTGGCGGGGGCCCTACGAGCAGTACTTC.

The chain recombines TRBV28 with TRBJ1-2, with D perhaps TRBD1 (5 bases). This CDR3 has 17 residues. Between the trimmed V and J ends, which lost 3 bases and 4 bases, there was a span of 21 bases. Germline assignment: CDR1 MDHEN and CDR2 SYDVKM. The CDR3 sequence: CASSFRRWRGRAYGYTF. CDR3 sequence (DNA): TGTGCCAGCAGTTTCCGCCGGTGGCGGGGACGCGCCTATGGCTACACCTTC.

The chain combines TRBV7-9 with TRBJ1-1, with D perhaps TRBD1 (5 bases). Germline CDR1 and CDR2: SEHNR and FQNEAQ (reference sequence). The germline V and J ends were trimmed by 2 bases and 5 bases, with 9 bases remaining between them. The CDR3 loop spans 13 amino acids. As DNA, the CDR3 is TGTGCCAGCAGCTTACAAGGGGCGACTGAAGCTTTCTTT. Translation: CASSLQGATEAFF.

CDR3 region: CASSSQGWGDYNSPLHF. For the CDR3, the DNA is TGTGCCAGCAGCTCTCAGGGTTGGGGGGACTATAATTCACCCCTCCACTTT. The genes are TRBV13 and TRBJ1-6, with a tentative D call TRBD1 (5 bases). The CDR3 sequence is 17 residues long. Per germline, CDR1 PRHDT and CDR2 FYEKMQ (reference sequence). Trimming cost V 4 bases and J 3 bases, with 16 bases left between them.

The rearrangement links TRBV7-6 to TRBJ2-2; possibly TRBD2 for D (5 bases). From germline, CDR1 is SGHVS and CDR2 FNYEAQ. This CDR3 has 16 amino acids. The V end was cut by 2 bases, the J end by 5 bases, with 15 bases between. The CDR3 region has the DNA TGTGCCAGCAGCTTATTAAGGCCCGGCGGGACCGGGGAGCTGTTTTTT. Translated, it gives CASSLLRPGGTGELFF.

The V and J genes are TRBV28 and TRBJ1-2; possible D gene TRBD1, 5 bases. V was trimmed by 6 bases and J by 8 bases, leaving 10 bases between them. Per the germline V gene, CDR1 is MDHEN and CDR2 is SYDVKM. The length of the CDR3 is 11 residues. This CDR3 is CASRGTGGYTF. The CDR3 bases are TGTGCCAGCAGGGGCACAGGAGGCTACACCTTC.

The sample holds one count of this clone. CDR3 sequence reads: CASLQGARAFF. The CDR3 nucleotides read TGTGCCAGTTTACAGGGGGCGCGAGCTTTCTTT. The rearrangement uses TRBV27 and TRBJ1-1; TRBD1 aligns across 9 bases. The CDR3 is made up of 11 amino acids. The germline V gene has CDR1 MNHEY and CDR2 SMNVEV (reference sequence). V was pared by 9 bases and J by 10 bases, with 6 bases of the junction left unmatched.

This clone appeared once. The chain recombines TRBV4-1 with TRBJ1-1; D is unclear. V lost 0 bases to trimming and J lost 0 bases, with 11 bases between them. Per the germline V gene, CDR1 is MGHRA and CDR2 is YSYEKL. This CDR3 has 16 residues. CDR3 amino acids: CASSQEVGGLNTEAFF. For the CDR3, the DNA is TGCGCCAGCAGCCAAGAGGTTGGAGGTTTGAACACTGAAGCTTTCTTT.